Listed here are 24 T cell receptor beta chains from one sample, sequenced in a study of Tregs in tolerant kidney transplant recipients. TCRdb keeps only in-frame clones here, not all; method: immunoSEQ multiplex PCR. The repertoire holds 74,000 or so clones, around nine tenths seen once, with roughly 1.4% in the top ten. Mixed chimerism was transient after nonmyeloablative marrow transplants from related graft donors. The sample in question was CD4+ T cells from blood (PBMCs), obtained 24 months after the transplant. The receptor source for this set is a human patient who received a combined kidney and bone marrow transplant. The graft donor may have given rise to some T cells.

This rearrangement joins TRBV14 to TRBJ2-7; no clear D gene. Trimming stripped 0 bases from V and 3 bases from J, with 6 bases between. The CDR3 is 13 amino acids. Germline CDR1 SGHDN, CDR2 FVKESK. DNA for the CDR3: TGTGCCAGCAGCCAAGATAACAGCTACGAGCAGTACTTC. This translates into CASSQDNSYEQYF.

CDR3 nucleotides: TGTGCCATCAGCTGGACAGGTTCTTACAATGAGCAGTTCTTC. It translates to CAISWTGSYNEQFF. The rearrangement joins TRBV10-3 to TRBJ2-1; TRBD1 matches at 7 bases. This CDR3 has 14 amino acids. Germline CDR1 and CDR2: ENHRY and SYGVKD. The J segment lost 4 bases and the V segment lost 6 bases, leaving 6 bases of the junction unmatched.

The chain recombines TRBV27 with TRBJ2-7; TRBD1 aligns across 10 bases. The end of the DNA fits TRBJ2-1 better, so the J call may be wrong. Germline assignment: CDR1 MNHEY and CDR2 SMNVEV (reference sequence). CDR3 length: 17 residues. Written as DNA, the CDR3 is TGTGCCAGCAGTTGGACCCCCGACAGGGGGCGTCACAATGAGCAGTTCTTC. As protein: CASSWTPDRGRHNEQFF.

The J gene is TRBJ2-5, the V gene TRBV30; 11 nucleotides match TRBD2. The CDR3 is 15 amino acids. V lost 3 bases to trimming and J lost 5 bases; unmatched junction nucleotides: 8. Germline CDR1 and CDR2: GTSNPN and SVGIG (reference sequence). Here the CDR3 reads CAWSVAGGQGETQYF. As DNA, the CDR3 is TGTGCCTGGAGCGTAGCGGGAGGGCAGGGGGAGACCCAGTACTTC.

CDR3 sequence reads: CATSRPLDRTNYGYTF. In DNA, the CDR3 is TGTGCCACCAGCAGACCTCTGGACAGGACTAACTATGGCTACACCTTC. The gene calls are TRBV15 and TRBJ1-2; 7 bases fit TRBD1. CDR1 is LNHNV and CDR2 is YYDKDF in the germline V gene (reference sequence). V gave up 2 bases and J gave up 0 bases; unmatched junction bases: 6. The CDR3 runs to 16 residues. The whole variable domain, remainder taken from reference TRBV15 and TRBJ1-2, is DAMVIQNPRYQVTQFGKPVTLSCSQTLNHNVMYWYQQKSSQAPKLLFHYYDKDFNNEADTPDNFQSRRPNTSFCFLDIRSPGLGDTAMYLCATSRPLDRTNYGYTFGSGTRLTVV.

The J gene is TRBJ2-5, the V gene TRBV19, with a tentative D call TRBD1 (6 bases). Germline CDR1 and CDR2: LNHDA and SQIVND (reference sequence). Trimming left V 6 bases short and J 3 bases short, with 17 bases between. The CDR3 spans 15 residues. The chain's CDR3 is CASSQGGYREETQYF. For the CDR3, the DNA is TGTGCCAGTAGCCAGGGTGGTTACAGGGAAGAGACCCAGTACTTC.

The chain joins TRBV7-2 to TRBJ2-7; D gene unclear. Germline V gives CDR1 SGHTA, CDR2 FQGNSA. Trimming shortened V by 5 bases and J by 6 bases, and 11 bases separated the two germline ends. The CDR3 contains 12 residues. CDR3 bases: TGTGCCAGCAGCAAAGACACTTCCGAGCAGTACTTC. Translated, it gives CASSKDTSEQYF. Full variable domain (rest looked up from reference TRBV7-2 and TRBJ2-7): GAGVSQSPSNKVTEKGKDVELRCDPISGHTALYWYRQSLGQGLEFLIYFQGNSAPDKSGLPSDRFSAERTGGSVSTLTIQRTQQEDSAVYLCASSKDTSEQYFGPGTRLTVT.

This rearrangement joins TRBV11-3 to TRBJ2-1, with 11 nucleotides matching TRBD2. CDR3 length: 15 amino acids. The V gene end was trimmed by 5 bases and the J gene end by 5 bases; junction bases not matched to a gene: 5. CDR1 and CDR2 (germline): SGHNT, YENEEA. The CDR3 DNA is TGTGCCAGCAGCCGTAGCGGGAGGGGGAACAATGAGCAGTTCTTC. This codes for CASSRSGRGNNEQFF.

The chain links TRBV4-1 to TRBJ1-2, with 10 bases identical to TRBD1. The CDR3 has 22 residues. In germline, CDR1 is MGHRA, CDR2 YSYEKL. V was clipped by 2 bases and J by 8 bases; unmatched bases: 29. The CDR3 DNA reads TGCGCCAGCAGCCAACCCCCGGGACAGGGGACGGAGAGGGCAGGGCTTTGGGTGGGCTACACCTTC. Translation: CASSQPPGQGTERAGLWVGYTF.

V and J are TRBV9 and TRBJ2-7; 8 bases match TRBD2. The V segment lost 0 bases and the J segment 3 bases; nucleotides outside the gene matches: 5. CDR1 and CDR2 from the germline V gene are SGDLS and YYNGEE. This CDR3 is built from 15 residues. CDR3 coding DNA: TGTGCCAGCAGCGTAGGGAGCGGGAGTTTCTACGAGCAGTACTTC. Translating gives CASSVGSGSFYEQYF.

The chain combines TRBV18 with TRBJ2-7; TRBD2 matches at 13 bases. This CDR3 spans 16 amino acids. V gave up 4 bases and J gave up 6 bases; unmatched junction bases: 9. The V gene's germline CDR1 is KGHSH and CDR2 LQKENI. The DNA for the CDR3 is TGTGCCAGCTCACTACCGGGACTAGCGGGATCAGCCGAGCAGTACTTC. Its translation is CASSLPGLAGSAEQYF.

V usage is TRBV7-8 and J usage is TRBJ2-5, with 12 positions matching TRBD2. V shed 5 bases, J shed 3 bases, and the junction held 7 bases outside the gene matches. The CDR3 totals 16 residues. Germline assignment: CDR1 SGHVS and CDR2 FQNEAQ. CDR3: CASSDPSGRAKETQYF. CDR3 bases: TGTGCCAGCAGCGACCCTAGCGGGAGGGCCAAAGAGACCCAGTACTTC.

V is TRBV6-4 and J is TRBJ1-1; the match to TRBD1 covers 12 bases. This CDR3 spans 15 amino acids. V was clipped by 6 bases and J by 8 bases; unmatched bases: 10. Germline V gene data show CDR1 as MRHNA and CDR2 as SNTAGT. CDR3 sequence (DNA): TGTGCCAGCAGAGCCGAGGGACAGGGGGCATTGGAAGCTTTCTTT. Residues: CASRAEGQGALEAFF.

This clone was detected ten times or more. V gene TRBV5-6 combines with J gene TRBJ1-5; maybe TRBD1 (6 bases). Trimming cost V 1 base and J 6 bases, with 11 bases left between them. This CDR3 spans 14 amino acids. Germline lookup yields CDR1 SGHDT and CDR2 YYEEEE. CDR3 nucleotides: TGTGCCAGCAGCTTGCCAGGGGCAGGTCAGCCCCAGCATTTT. It yields the protein CASSLPGAGQPQHF.

The chain's CDR3 is CASSQRDRSYNEQFF. The DNA for the CDR3 is TGTGCCAGCAGCCAACGGGACAGGTCTTACAATGAGCAGTTCTTC. V and J are TRBV14 and TRBJ2-1; 8 positions match TRBD1. CDR3 length: 15 residues. Germline V gene lookup returns CDR1 SGHDN and CDR2 FVKESK. V trimming: 2 bases; J trimming: 4 bases; junction bases outside the gene matches: 4.

In this sample, this clone turned up once. The gene calls are TRBV19 and TRBJ1-2, with 9 bases matching TRBD1. Germline CDR1 LNHDA, CDR2 SQIVND (reference sequence). The J segment lost 5 bases and the V segment lost 1 base, leaving 5 bases of the junction unmatched. The CDR3 has 15 amino acids. This CDR3 is CASSIVGTGYYGYTF. The CDR3 nucleotides are TGTGCCAGTAGTATAGTTGGGACAGGGTATTATGGCTACACCTTC.

The V call is TRBV5-1, the J call TRBJ1-1; no firm D call. Germline CDR1 SGHRS, CDR2 YFSETQ. This CDR3 is 15 amino acids long. V was pared by 1 base and J by 0 bases, with 10 bases between. The CDR3 loop reads CASSLRGSMNTEAFF. The CDR3, as DNA: TGCGCCAGCAGCTTGAGAGGCTCTATGAACACTGAAGCTTTCTTT.

A word on this clone: Other DNA sequences within the sample encode an identical CDR3. V is TRBV7-9 and J is TRBJ2-5; 7 bases line up with TRBD1. J gave up 1 base and V 4 bases, and 3 bases lay outside the gene matches. Looked up from germline, CDR1 is SEHNR and CDR2 is FQNEAQ (reference sequence). The CDR3 is 14 residues long. CDR3 nucleotide sequence: TGTGCCAGCAGCTCTAGGACAGGCCAAGAGACCCAGTACTTC. It specifies CASSSRTGQETQYF.

The chain recombines TRBV7-9 with TRBJ2-7, with D perhaps matching TRBD2 (6 bases). Germline CDR1 and CDR2: SEHNR and FQNEAQ (reference sequence). The V end was cut by 5 bases, the J end by 6 bases, with 20 bases between. The CDR3 sequence is 15 residues long. CDR3 region: CASSPRGSGMFEQYF. The CDR3 region has the DNA TGTGCCAGCAGCCCTAGGGGTAGCGGTATGTTCGAGCAGTACTTC.

The chain links TRBV4-2 to TRBJ2-7, with D possibly matching TRBD1 (7 bases). V was cut by 5 bases and J by 2 bases, with 22 bases left in between. Germline V CDR1 and CDR2: LGHNA, YNFKEQ. The CDR3 loop spans 17 amino acids. The CDR3 is CASSFSAGQLSPYEQYF. The CDR3 DNA reads TGTGCCAGCAGCTTTTCGGCGGGACAGCTCTCCCCCTACGAGCAGTACTTC.

The table lists this clone with a count of one. At one end the junction does not follow the germline gene, possibly because of a read error. The V call is TRBV19, the J call TRBJ1-6; D unresolved. Germline assignment: CDR1 LNHDA and CDR2 SQIVND (reference sequence). There are 15 residues in the CDR3. The DNA for the CDR3 is TGTGCCACCAGCTCCCGCGCCCACTATAATTCCCCCCTCCACTTT. It codes for CATSSRAHYNSPLHF.

The chain joins TRBV19 to TRBJ1-2; D perhaps matches TRBD1 (5 bases). V was pared by 7 bases and J by 3 bases, with 15 bases between. The V gene's germline CDR1 is LNHDA and CDR2 SQIVND (reference sequence). The CDR3 loop spans 14 amino acids. DNA for the CDR3: TGTGCCAGTAATGAGGATGGGGGGGACTATGGCTACACCTTC. It yields the protein CASNEDGGDYGYTF.

The chain links TRBV5-1 to TRBJ1-1, with D possibly TRBD1 on 5 matching bases. The CDR3 consists of 15 residues. V lost 3 bases to trimming and J lost 4 bases, with 16 bases between them. Germline V gene data show CDR1 as SGHRS and CDR2 as YFSETQ. As DNA, the CDR3 is TGCGCCAGCAGCTCAGAGCCAGGGTCGAGCACTGAAGCTTTCTTT. Translating it yields CASSSEPGSSTEAFF.

The CDR3 sequence: CASSGQPNQPQHF. The CDR3 nucleotides read TGTGCCAGCTCGGGACAGCCCAATCAGCCCCAGCATTTT. The rearrangement uses TRBV18 and TRBJ1-5; 7 bases fit TRBD1. The CDR3 consists of 13 residues. Germline V gives CDR1 KGHSH, CDR2 LQKENI. V trimming: 6 bases; J trimming: 3 bases; junction bases outside the gene matches: 2. Filled out from reference TRBV18 and TRBJ1-5, the complete variable domain reads NAGVMQNPRHLVRRRGQEARLRCSPMKGHSHVYWYRQLPEEGLKFMVYLQKENIIDESGMPKERFSAEFPKEGPSILRIQQVVRGDSAAYFCASSGQPNQPQHFGDGTRLSIL.